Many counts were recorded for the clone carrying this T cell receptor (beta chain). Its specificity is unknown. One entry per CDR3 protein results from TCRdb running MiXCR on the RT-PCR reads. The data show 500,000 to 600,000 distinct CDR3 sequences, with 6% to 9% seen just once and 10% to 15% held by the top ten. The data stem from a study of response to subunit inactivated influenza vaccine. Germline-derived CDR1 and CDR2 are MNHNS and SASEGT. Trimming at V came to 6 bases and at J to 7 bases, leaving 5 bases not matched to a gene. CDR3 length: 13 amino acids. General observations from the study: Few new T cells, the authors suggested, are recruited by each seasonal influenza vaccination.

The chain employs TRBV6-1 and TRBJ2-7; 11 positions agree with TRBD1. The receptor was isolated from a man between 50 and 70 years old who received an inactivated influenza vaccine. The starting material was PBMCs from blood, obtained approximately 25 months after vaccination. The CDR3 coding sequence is TGTGCCAGCAGACCGGGACAGGGGGGTGAGCAGTACTTC. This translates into CASRPGQGGEQYF.